This T cell receptor beta chain was captured by sequencing in a study of T cells after yellow fever vaccination. Study at large: Preparation of the low-cell-number fractions used SMART-Seq v4 Ultra Low Input.

Regarding the study as a whole: Relatively few clonotypes were ones that appeared in both CD4 and CD8 compartments. Repertoires sorted by FACS could include abundant clonotypes that are contaminants from the bulk population. Most primary-vaccination clones reappeared after the booster (approximately 96% CD4, 75% to 90% CD8).

With regard to this clonotype: The antigen is not known.

V was shortened by 1 base and J by 7 bases, with 11 bases between the two germline ends. The germline CDR1 and CDR2 sequences are SGHRS and YFSETQ. The CDR3 totals 14 residues. TCRdb re-called the 5' RACE reads through MiXCR, storing one row per CDR3 protein. The data contain a few hundred thousand distinct CDR3 sequences, 17% of them seen just once; the ten biggest clones take up roughly 17%. Sequencing was performed on PBMCs, taken 5 to 6 days after the first yellow fever vaccination. V is TRBV5-1 and J is TRBJ1-4; possible D gene TRBD1, 5 bases. The clonotype was recovered from a young man who received the YFV17D yellow fever vaccine. CDR3 amino acids: CASSLIRGGEKLFF. The CDR3 DNA is TGCGCCAGCAGCTTGATCCGGGGGGGTGAAAAACTGTTTTTT.